Below are 9 T cell receptor beta chains sequenced from a single sample in a study of blood T cell repertoires in COVID-19. Method: immunoSEQ multiplex PCR; TCRdb's copy keeps in-frame clones and lacks some. This sample has about 40,000 clones; approximately 88% occur once, and the top ten carry roughly a fifth. The sample consisted of peripheral blood. The receptors derive from a man aged 50-59 years with active COVID-19.

In DNA, the CDR3 is TGTGCCAGCAGCGGTCGTGAGCGGGAAAACATTCAGTACTTC. It specifies CASSGRERENIQYF. The rearrangement joins TRBV7-8 to TRBJ2-4, with D possibly being TRBD2 (6 bases). The CDR3 totals 14 residues. V lost 5 bases and J lost 5, with 13 bases in between. Germline CDR1 reads SGHVS; CDR2 reads FQNEAQ.

V is TRBV5-4 and J is TRBJ2-7; D is perhaps TRBD1 (6 bases). CDR1 SGHNT and CDR2 YYREEE come from the germline V gene (reference sequence). Deletions cut 1 base from V and 2 bases from J, with 10 bases between. The CDR3 is 14 residues long. The CDR3 DNA is TGTGCCAGCAGCTTGCGGGACACCCCCTACGAGCAGTACTTC. Translated: CASSLRDTPYEQYF.

The V and J genes are TRBV9 and TRBJ2-3, with TRBD1 as a possible D gene (5 bases). CDR1 is SGDLS, CDR2 YYNGEE, per germline. V was shortened by 0 bases and J by 6 bases, with 14 bases between the two germline ends. The CDR3 sequence is 15 residues long. CDR3 region: CASSVAVSGADTQYF. The CDR3 DNA is TGTGCCAGCAGCGTAGCTGTCAGTGGGGCGGATACGCAGTATTTT.

The gene calls are TRBV19 and TRBJ2-5, with 11 bases identical to TRBD2. The CDR3 has 16 amino acids. The germline V gene encodes CDR1 LNHDA and CDR2 SQIVND (reference sequence). After removal of 5 bases from V and 9 bases from J, the junction contained 14 bases not matched to a gene. CDR3 nucleotide sequence: TGTGCCAGTAGTCCCTCCGGGACTAGCGGTCGGGGAGCCCAGTACTTC. As protein: CASSPSGTSGRGAQYF.

The rearrangement uses TRBV7-9 and TRBJ2-1, with 10 bases identical to TRBD2. V dropped 4 bases and J dropped 3; count of bases not matched to a gene: 3. This CDR3 spans 15 amino acids. Germline loops: CDR1 SEHNR, CDR2 FQNEAQ (reference sequence). CDR3 residues: CASSSGTSVYNEQFF. In nucleotides, the CDR3 is TGTGCCAGCAGCTCCGGGACTAGCGTCTACAATGAGCAGTTCTTC.

The chain links TRBV27 to TRBJ2-2, with 13 bases fitting TRBD2. Germline V lookup: CDR1 MNHEY, CDR2 SMNVEV (reference sequence). With V trimmed by 3 bases and J by 7 bases, 8 bases remained unmatched. This CDR3 has 17 amino acids. CDR3 residues: CASSLTSGRSLGGELFF. Here the CDR3 DNA reads TGTGCCAGCAGTTTGACTAGCGGGAGGAGCTTAGGCGGGGAGCTGTTTTTT.

The table lists this clone with a count of one. The gene calls are TRBV19 and TRBJ2-3, with TRBD2 matching over 8 bases. There are 15 residues in the CDR3. Losses at the gene ends were 3 bases for V and 6 bases for J; bases not matched to a gene: 8. Germline assignment: CDR1 LNHDA and CDR2 SQIVND (reference sequence). In nucleotides, the CDR3 is TGTGCCAGTAGTATGACTAGCGCCCAGGAGGATACGCAGTATTTT. Its translation is CASSMTSAQEDTQYF.

This clone was counted at least ten times. The chain carries TRBV27 and TRBJ2-7; D gene uncertain. This CDR3 is 15 amino acids long. Between the trimmed V and J ends, which lost 1 base and 3 bases, there was a span of 13 bases. Germline CDR1 reads MNHEY; CDR2 reads SMNVEV (reference sequence). CDR3 residues: CASSLYMTPDYEQYF. The DNA for the CDR3 is TGTGCCAGCAGTTTATACATGACACCGGACTACGAGCAGTACTTC.

The chain uses TRBV5-1 and TRBJ2-5, with 7 bases lining up with TRBD2. The CDR3 extends over 16 amino acids. Germline V gene sequence: CDR1 SGHRS, CDR2 YFSETQ. The junction had 9 bases not matched to a gene; V was cut back by 3 bases and J by 1 base. CDR3 sequence: CASSSVGGRTQETQYF. The CDR3 nucleotides are TGCGCCAGCAGCTCGGTGGGCGGGAGAACCCAAGAGACCCAGTACTTC.